This TCR beta chain was identified during a study of T cells in Graves' hyperthyroidism and ophthalmopathy. This clonotype was recorded many times. It was RNA transcripts that yielded the amplified TCR beta CDR3 regions. Initially, a first-round RT-PCR of the TCR CDR3 employed the HTBI primer set. TCRdb passed the multiplex PCR reads through MiXCR, listing each CDR3 protein once. The sample yields under 550,000 distinct CDR3 sequences, around 13% seen once. CDR3 length equals 17 residues. Germline V gene data show CDR1 as SGHNT and CDR2 as YENEEA. The V and J ends lost 5 bases and 4 bases, in that order; junction bases with no gene match: 6. Exclusion criteria comprised uncontrolled infection, other autoimmune disease, pregnancy or lactation. Used for diagnoses were clinical symptoms, serum thyroxine and TRAb, thyroid ultrasound and orbital computed tomography. Using about 10 ml of fresh peripheral blood, PBMCs were prepared.

The gene calls are TRBV11-3 and TRBJ2-3, with TRBD2 matching over 16 bases. The sequence derives from a woman aged 18 to 35 with Graves' hyperthyroidism. The sample comprised blood. The CDR3 reads CASSTRGLAGGPDTQYF. CDR3 coding DNA: TGTGCCAGCAGCACTCGGGGACTAGCGGGAGGGCCAGATACGCAGTATTTT.